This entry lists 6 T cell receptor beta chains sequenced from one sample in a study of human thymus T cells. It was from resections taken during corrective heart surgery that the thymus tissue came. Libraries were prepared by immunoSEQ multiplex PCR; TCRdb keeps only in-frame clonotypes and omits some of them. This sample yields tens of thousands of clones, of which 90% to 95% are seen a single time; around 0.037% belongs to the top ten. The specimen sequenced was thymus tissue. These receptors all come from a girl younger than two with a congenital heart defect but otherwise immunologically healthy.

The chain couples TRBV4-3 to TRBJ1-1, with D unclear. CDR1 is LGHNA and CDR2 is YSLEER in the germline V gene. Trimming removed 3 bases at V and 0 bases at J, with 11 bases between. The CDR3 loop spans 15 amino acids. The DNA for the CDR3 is TGCGCCAGCAGCCATGAGATGCTTTTGAACACTGAAGCTTTCTTT. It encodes CASSHEMLLNTEAFF.

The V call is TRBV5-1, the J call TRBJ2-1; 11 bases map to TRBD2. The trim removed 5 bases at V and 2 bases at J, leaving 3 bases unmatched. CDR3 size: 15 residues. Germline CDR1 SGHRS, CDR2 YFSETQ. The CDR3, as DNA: TGCGCCAGCAGGACTAGCGGGACAGCCTACAATGAGCAGTTCTTC. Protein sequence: CASRTSGTAYNEQFF.

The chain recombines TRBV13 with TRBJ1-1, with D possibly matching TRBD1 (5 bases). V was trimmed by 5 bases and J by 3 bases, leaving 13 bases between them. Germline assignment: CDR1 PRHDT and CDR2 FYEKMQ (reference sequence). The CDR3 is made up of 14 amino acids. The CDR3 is CASSPRRDHTEAFF. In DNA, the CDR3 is TGTGCCAGCAGCCCCCGGCGGGACCACACTGAAGCTTTCTTT.

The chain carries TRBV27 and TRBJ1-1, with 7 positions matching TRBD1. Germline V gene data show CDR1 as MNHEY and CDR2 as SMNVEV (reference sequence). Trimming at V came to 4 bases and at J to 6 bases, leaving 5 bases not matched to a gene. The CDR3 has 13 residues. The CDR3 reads CASSSPQGAEAFF. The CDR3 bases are TGTGCCAGCAGTTCACCCCAGGGGGCTGAAGCTTTCTTT.

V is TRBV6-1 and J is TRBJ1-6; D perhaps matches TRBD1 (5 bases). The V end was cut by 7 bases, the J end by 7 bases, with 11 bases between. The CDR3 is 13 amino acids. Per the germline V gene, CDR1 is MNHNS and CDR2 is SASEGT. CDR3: CASNVQGNSPLHF. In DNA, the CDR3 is TGTGCCAGCAACGTCCAGGGAAATTCACCCCTCCACTTT.

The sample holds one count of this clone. This CDR3 reads CASSLLGGAYTGELFF. The DNA for the CDR3 is TGTGCCAGCAGCTTATTGGGAGGAGCGTACACCGGGGAGCTGTTTTTT. The chain combines TRBV5-6 with TRBJ2-2, with a tentative D call TRBD2 (6 bases). V dropped 2 bases and J dropped 3 bases, with 14 bases sitting between them. The CDR3 spans 16 residues. CDR1 and CDR2 from the germline V gene are SGHDT and YYEEEE.